Below, 14 T cell receptor beta chains from the same sample are listed, as sequenced in a study of cytomegalovirus exposure and HLA in healthy donors. PCR was performed using 60 Vbeta and 13 Jbeta primers. Profiling relied on immunoSEQ multiplex PCR, and the TCRdb table lists in-frame clones only, not all of them. The table lists 150,000 or so clones, 74% of them singletons. Material for sequencing was PBMCs. The source is a man aged 18 to 29 in good health and CMV-seropositive.

The chain carries TRBV9 and TRBJ2-7; 9 bases agree with TRBD1. Germline V gene lookup returns CDR1 SGDLS and CDR2 YYNGEE. The CDR3 runs to 15 residues. Germline trimming cut 4 bases from V and 4 bases from J; bases unmatched to any gene: 9. The CDR3 sequence is CASSPRGQGGYEQYF. As DNA, the CDR3 is TGTGCCAGCAGCCCTAGGGGACAGGGTGGGTACGAGCAGTACTTC. The variable domain in full, completed from reference TRBV9 and TRBJ2-7, reads DSGVTQTPKHLITATGQRVTLRCSPRSGDLSVYWYQQSLDQGLQFLIQYYNGEERAKGNILERFSAQQFPDLHSELNLSSLELGDSALYFCASSPRGQGGYEQYFGPGTRLTVT.

J is TRBJ1-2 and V is TRBV6-5; 8 nucleotides match TRBD1. V gave up 1 base and J gave up 1 base; unmatched junction bases: 5. The CDR3 spans 16 residues. Germline CDR1 MNHEY, CDR2 SVGAGI. CDR3 protein: CASSYFSGQGNYGYTF. The DNA of the CDR3 is TGTGCCAGCAGTTACTTCTCCGGACAGGGTAACTATGGCTACACCTTC.

The chain joins TRBV18 to TRBJ2-1, with D possibly being TRBD2 (5 bases). V gave up 3 bases and J gave up 8 bases, with 11 bases separating them. This CDR3 spans 13 amino acids. Germline CDR1 reads KGHSH; CDR2 reads LQKENI. DNA of the CDR3: TGTGCCAGCTCACCTACTAGAACCCATGAGCAGTTCTTC. Its translation is CASSPTRTHEQFF.

The rearrangement links TRBV28 to TRBJ2-7, with a tentative D call TRBD1 (6 bases). V was cut by 3 bases and J by 3 bases, with 18 bases left in between. This CDR3 spans 16 amino acids. Germline lookup yields CDR1 MDHEN and CDR2 SYDVKM. CDR3 in DNA: TGTGCCAGCAGTTTTGAAAGGCCAGGGGAAAACTACGAGCAGTACTTC. It translates to CASSFERPGENYEQYF.

The chain carries TRBV27 and TRBJ1-1; TRBD1 might be the D (5 bases). The CDR3 has 13 amino acids. V lost 7 bases and J lost 5, with 14 bases in between. Germline assignment: CDR1 MNHEY and CDR2 SMNVEV (reference sequence). As DNA, the CDR3 is TGTGCCAGCAAGCAGGGTTTTGGGACTGAAGCTTTCTTT. As protein: CASKQGFGTEAFF.

The sample holds a few counts of this clone. The chain is built from TRBV4-3 and TRBJ2-2, with D possibly TRBD2 on 6 matching bases. The CDR3 covers 16 residues. Germline loops: CDR1 LGHNA, CDR2 YSLEER. V lost 1 base and J lost 1, with 10 bases in between. The CDR3 spells CASSQGSGRNTGELFF. The CDR3 region has the DNA TGCGCCAGCAGCCAAGGGTCCGGGAGGAACACCGGGGAGCTGTTTTTT.

The genes are TRBV28 and TRBJ2-3, with D perhaps matching TRBD2 (7 bases). V was pared by 6 bases and J by 0 bases, with 16 bases between. Germline V lookup: CDR1 MDHEN, CDR2 SYDVKM. This CDR3 comprises 16 residues. CDR3 residues: CASRIGGGASTDTQYF. The CDR3 coding sequence is TGTGCCAGCAGGATTGGTGGGGGGGCGAGCACAGATACGCAGTATTTT.

The chain uses TRBV27 and TRBJ1-6; D is perhaps TRBD1 (6 bases). The CDR3 has 17 amino acids. Germline CDR1 and CDR2: MNHEY and SMNVEV (reference sequence). The ends were cut back, 4 bases at V and 9 bases at J, with 22 bases in the middle. The CDR3 reads CASSSNRAWLHRSPLHF. In DNA form, the CDR3 reads TGTGCCAGCAGTTCAAACAGGGCGTGGTTGCATCGTTCACCCCTCCACTTT.

The chain links TRBV28 to TRBJ1-4, with 9 bases lining up with TRBD1. CDR1 and CDR2 from the germline V gene are MDHEN and SYDVKM. Losses at the gene ends were 4 bases for V and 6 bases for J; bases not matched to a gene: 6. The CDR3 consists of 15 residues. Here the CDR3 DNA reads TGTGCCAGCAGTTCTCCGGGACAGGGTCATGAAAAACTGTTTTTT. Translating gives CASSSPGQGHEKLFF. The whole variable domain, filled in from reference TRBV28 and TRBJ1-4, reads DVKVTQSSRYLVKRTGEKVFLECVQDMDHENMFWYRQDPGLGLRLIYFSYDVKMKEKGDIPEGYSVSREKKERFSLILESASTNQTSMYLCASSSPGQGHEKLFFGSGTQLSVL.

CDR3 DNA: TGCAGCGTTGTGGCAGGAGCTTTCTTT. Residues: CSVVAGAFF. The chain recombines TRBV29-1 with TRBJ1-1; D is unresolved. Per germline, CDR1 SQVTM and CDR2 ANQGSEA. Trimming left V 4 bases short and J 10 bases short, with 7 bases between. This CDR3 spans 9 amino acids.

The chain joins TRBV7-9 to TRBJ2-2; perhaps TRBD1 as D (7 bases). The CDR3 contains 16 residues. Trimming removed 3 bases from V and 2 bases from J, with 13 bases in between. Germline CDR1 is SEHNR and CDR2 is FQNEAQ (reference sequence). CDR3 loop: CASSFRQGGNTGELFF. As DNA, the CDR3 is TGTGCCAGCAGCTTTCGACAGGGAGGAAACACCGGGGAGCTGTTTTTT.

The chain employs TRBV27 and TRBJ2-1, with D unresolved. The CDR3 runs 15 residues. With 4 bases removed from V and 1 base from J, the gap between germline ends came to 11 bases. Germline CDR1 reads MNHEY; CDR2 reads SMNVEV (reference sequence). The DNA of the CDR3 is TGTGCCAGCAGTTCCTTTTCCGGGTCCTACAATGAGCAGTTCTTC. Translating it yields CASSSFSGSYNEQFF.

This sequence joins TRBV4-2 and TRBJ2-5; D uncertain. The V gene lost 4 bases and the J gene lost 1 base, with 19 bases spanning the gap. Germline V gene data show CDR1 as LGHNA and CDR2 as YNFKEQ. The CDR3 is made up of 17 amino acids. The CDR3 DNA reads TGTGCCAGCAGCCTCCGGGTGAGGTCACCCCCCCAAGAGACCCAGTACTTC. Translating it yields CASSLRVRSPPQETQYF.

The chain is built from TRBV7-2 and TRBJ2-1, with a possible D match to TRBD2 (5 bases). V was cut by 1 base and J by 5 bases, with 12 bases left in between. CDR1 and CDR2 (germline): SGHTA, FQGNSA. This CDR3 has 15 amino acids. The CDR3 DNA sequence: TGTGCCAGCAGCTTAGAGGGAGACTACCACAATGAGCAGTTCTTC. Translation gives CASSLEGDYHNEQFF.